One sample yielded the 7 T cell receptor beta chains listed below, sequenced in a study of T cell changes during pregnancy in multiple sclerosis. Assay: immunoSEQ multiplex PCR; the TCRdb copy retains only in-frame clones and omits some. This repertoire shows tens of thousands of clones, 80% to 95% found once; its top ten account for roughly 4.3%. Material: CD8+ T cells from peripheral blood mononuclear cells, obtained after pregnancy. The receptors stem from a female donor with multiple sclerosis, enrolled in a pregnancy study.

The chain employs TRBV28 and TRBJ2-7; D possibly corresponds to TRBD2 (6 bases). The V and J ends lost 5 bases and 4 bases respectively, with 18 bases between them. This CDR3 spans 15 amino acids. CDR1 is MDHEN and CDR2 is SYDVKM in the germline V gene. CDR3 sequence reads: CASSPTGGNLYEQYF. DNA of the CDR3: TGTGCCAGCAGTCCAACCGGGGGAAACCTTTACGAGCAGTACTTC.

This clone has only one observation. The chain uses TRBV5-5 and TRBJ2-1; weak D call: TRBD2 (6 bases). This CDR3 is 16 amino acids long. Trimming left V 0 bases short and J 4 bases short, with 14 bases between. Germline CDR1 and CDR2: SGHKS and YYEKEE (reference sequence). The CDR3 nucleotides are TGTGCCAGCAGCTTGGAACCGAGCGGGCTATACAATGAGCAGTTCTTC. Translation gives CASSLEPSGLYNEQFF.

This clone came up a few times. The chain carries TRBV14 and TRBJ2-7, with a tentative D call TRBD2 (5 bases). Looked up from germline, CDR1 is SGHDN and CDR2 is FVKESK. This CDR3 is 13 amino acids long. V lost 1 base to trimming and J lost 6 bases, with 10 bases between them. CDR3 region: CASSQVGVPEQYF. The CDR3 DNA sequence: TGTGCCAGCAGCCAAGTCGGGGTTCCCGAGCAGTACTTC.

This chain connects TRBV2 to TRBJ2-5; D is uncertain. The V end was cut by 11 bases, the J end by 4 bases, with 14 bases between. This CDR3 spans 12 amino acids. In germline, CDR1 is SNHLY, CDR2 FYNNEI. The CDR3 loop reads CASPKSLETQYF. CDR3 bases: TGTGCCTCCCCCAAGAGCCTAGAGACCCAGTACTTC.

The V and J genes are TRBV6-1 and TRBJ2-7, with TRBD2 matching over 12 bases. The CDR3 loop spans 15 amino acids. The germline V gene has CDR1 MNHNS and CDR2 SASEGT. After removal of 4 bases from V and 3 bases from J, the junction contained 4 bases not matched to a gene. The DNA of the CDR3 is TGTGCCAGCAGTGTTCTAGCGGGAGGGAGCTACGAGCAGTACTTC. It yields the protein CASSVLAGGSYEQYF.

The chain uses TRBV19 and TRBJ1-1; a possible D gene is TRBD1 (5 bases). With 3 bases removed from V and 1 base from J, the gap between germline ends came to 12 bases. Germline values: CDR1 LNHDA, CDR2 SQIVND (reference sequence). CDR3 length equals 15 residues. In DNA form, the CDR3 reads TGTGCCAGTAGTATCGGACCCGGACAGAACACTGAAGCTTTCTTT. It specifies CASSIGPGQNTEAFF. The full variable domain, with the rest looked up from reference TRBV19 and TRBJ1-1, is DGGITQSPKYLFRKEGQNVTLSCEQNLNHDAMYWYRQDPGQGLRLIYYSQIVNDFQKGDIAEGYSVSREKKESFPLTVTSAQKNPTAFYLCASSIGPGQNTEAFFGQGTRLTVV.

The chain combines TRBV7-9 with TRBJ2-3; 10 bases fit TRBD2. Germline loops: CDR1 SEHNR, CDR2 FQNEAQ (reference sequence). The CDR3 totals 18 residues. The J segment lost 7 bases and the V segment lost 1 base, leaving 14 bases of the junction unmatched. The CDR3 coding sequence is TGTGCCAGCAGCTTAGAGGCTAGCGGGGGTGAGGGGGCTCATACGCAGTATTTT. Protein sequence: CASSLEASGGEGAHTQYF.